The sequence of this T cell receptor beta chain was determined in a study of T cell changes during pregnancy in multiple sclerosis. Germline loops: CDR1 LNHDA, CDR2 SQIVND (reference sequence). The CDR3 spans 14 residues. The V segment lost 9 bases and the J segment 4 bases; nucleotides outside the gene matches: 5. The protocol was immunoSEQ multiplex PCR, while the TCRdb copy is restricted to in-frame clones and leaves out a portion. This table has approximately 27,000 clones, less than 90% appearing once. The clonotype comes from a female donor with multiple sclerosis, enrolled in a pregnancy study. This chain uses TRBV19 with TRBJ1-6; 8 nucleotides match TRBD1. Sequenced material: CD8+ T cells from peripheral blood mononuclear cells, taken before pregnancy. As DNA, the CDR3 is TGTGCCAGGCGGACAGGGTTTTATAATTCACCCCTCCACTTT. This sequence encodes CARRTGFYNSPLHF.